Included here is one T cell receptor (beta chain) sequence, with context. Antigen specificity is unknown. This sample stems from a study of cytomegalovirus exposure and HLA in healthy donors. Study findings and constraints: Sequencing depth roughly uniform across donors was assumed in presence/absence analyses.

The length of the CDR3 is 15 residues. Trimming cost V 4 bases and J 8 bases; bases outside gene matches: 12. Germline V gene lookup returns CDR1 SGDLS and CDR2 YYNGEE. It was with 60 Vbeta and 13 Jbeta primers that the PCR ran. The protocol was immunoSEQ multiplex PCR, while the TCRdb copy is restricted to in-frame clones and leaves out a portion. The data show under 200,000 clones, around 68% seen once. The receptor comes from a woman aged 40 to 50 in good health and CMV-seropositive. The sequencing sample was made of PBMCs. V gene TRBV9 combines with J gene TRBJ2-4; 7 positions match TRBD1. As DNA, the CDR3 is TGTGCCAGCAGCCCAGGGGACAGTTCGGTGGACATTCAGTACTTC. It codes for CASSPGDSSVDIQYF.